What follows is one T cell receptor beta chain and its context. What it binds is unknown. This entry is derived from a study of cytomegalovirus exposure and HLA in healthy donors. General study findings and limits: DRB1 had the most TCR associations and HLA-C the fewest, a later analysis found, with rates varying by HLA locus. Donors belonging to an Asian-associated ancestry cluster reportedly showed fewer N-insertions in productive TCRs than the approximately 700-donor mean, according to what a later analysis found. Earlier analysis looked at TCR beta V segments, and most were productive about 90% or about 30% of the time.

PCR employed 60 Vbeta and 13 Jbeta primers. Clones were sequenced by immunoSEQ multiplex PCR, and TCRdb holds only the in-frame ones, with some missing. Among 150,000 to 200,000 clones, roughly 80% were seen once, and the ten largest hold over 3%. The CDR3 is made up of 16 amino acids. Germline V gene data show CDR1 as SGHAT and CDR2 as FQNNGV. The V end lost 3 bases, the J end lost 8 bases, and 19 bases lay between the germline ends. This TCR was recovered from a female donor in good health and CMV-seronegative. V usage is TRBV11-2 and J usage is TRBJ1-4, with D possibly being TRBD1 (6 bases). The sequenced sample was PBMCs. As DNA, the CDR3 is TGTGCCAGCAGCTTCAAAATGCAGGGGCTTGGGGAAAAACTGTTTTTT. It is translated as CASSFKMQGLGEKLFF.